This TCR beta chain was recorded in a study of vaccination effects on CD4 cells after COVID-19. Whole-study context: Late post-vaccine samples came at days +241, +227 and +161 respectively.

Study-wide results and limits: Marked contraction was observed in infection-induced and vaccine-induced clones late after vaccination.

CD4+ T cells were isolated after around 9 days of culture. The person had a PCR-confirmed SARS-CoV-2 infection during March to December 2020. Vaccination of participants consisted of two doses of either the BNT162b2 or mRNA-1273 vaccine. Half the medium was swapped for IL-2 medium on days 3 and 7. Trimming shortened V by 3 bases and J by 1 base, and 3 bases separated the two germline ends. Germline CDR1 and CDR2: KGHSH and LQKENI. This CDR3 has 12 amino acids. This clone was picked up one time. The antigen is undetermined. Some clones are missing from TCRdb's copy, which holds only in-frame ones; the method was immunoSEQ multiplex PCR. Of around 53,000 clones in the sample, around 80% were seen once.

This clonotype was sampled from a human donor who had a prior SARS-CoV-2 infection. The chain links TRBV18 to TRBJ2-5, with D unresolved. The sample was CD4+ T cells from PBMCs cultured without peptide, taken after COVID-19 vaccination. The CDR3 is CASSPPQETQYF. CDR3 DNA sequence: TGTGCCAGCTCACCCCCCCAAGAGACCCAGTACTTC.